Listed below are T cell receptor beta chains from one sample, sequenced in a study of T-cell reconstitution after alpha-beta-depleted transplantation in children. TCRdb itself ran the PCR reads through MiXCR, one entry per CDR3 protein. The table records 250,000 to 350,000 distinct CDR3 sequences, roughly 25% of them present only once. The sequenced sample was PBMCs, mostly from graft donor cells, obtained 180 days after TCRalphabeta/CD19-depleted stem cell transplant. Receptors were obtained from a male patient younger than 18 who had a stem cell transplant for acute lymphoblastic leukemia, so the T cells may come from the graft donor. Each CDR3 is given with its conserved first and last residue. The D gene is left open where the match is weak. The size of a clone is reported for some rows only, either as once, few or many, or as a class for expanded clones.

cdr3_nt: TGTGCCAGCAGTTTGAGGATTGGGAACACTGAAGCTTTCTTT; cdr3_aa: CASSLRIGNTEAFF; j_call: TRBJ1-1; clone_size: .; d_call: .; v_call: TRBV12-3/TRBV12-4
cdr3_nt: TGTGCCAGCAGCTCCCTCGGAACTAGCGGGGATGAGCAGTACTTC; cdr3_aa: CASSSLGTSGDEQYF; j_call: TRBJ2-7; clone_size: few; d_call: TRBD2; v_call: TRBV27
cdr3_nt: TGCGCCAGCAGCCCTCCACTAGCGCCCGTACAAGATACGCAGTATTTT; cdr3_aa: CASSPPLAPVQDTQYF; j_call: TRBJ2-3; clone_size: few; d_call: TRBD2; v_call: TRBV4-1
cdr3_nt: TGCAGTGCGGGGACAGCTAGCAATCAGCCCCAGCATTTT; cdr3_aa: CSAGTASNQPQHF; j_call: TRBJ1-5; clone_size: .; d_call: TRBD1; v_call: TRBV20-1
cdr3_nt: TGTGCCAGCAGTGTTGGACGCGGGGTAAGCTCCTACAATGAGCAGTTCTTC; cdr3_aa: CASSVGRGVSSYNEQFF; j_call: TRBJ2-1; clone_size: .; d_call: .; v_call: TRBV6-1
cdr3_nt: TGCGCCAGCAGCTTGGCCCAGGGAGAGCAGTACTTC; cdr3_aa: CASSLAQGEQYF; j_call: TRBJ2-7; clone_size: .; d_call: .; v_call: TRBV5-1
cdr3_nt: TGTGCCAGCGGGGTGCGCTCTCTTGATGAGCAGTTCTTC; cdr3_aa: CASGVRSLDEQFF; j_call: TRBJ2-1; clone_size: few; d_call: .; v_call: TRBV6-1
cdr3_nt: TGCGCCAGCAGCTTGAAGTGGGCAGGGCAAAGTTCACCCCTCCACTTT; cdr3_aa: CASSLKWAGQSSPLHF; j_call: TRBJ1-6; clone_size: few; d_call: .; v_call: TRBV5-1
cdr3_nt: TGTGCCATCAGTCCCGGACTAGTGTACACCGGGGAGCTGTTTTTT; cdr3_aa: CAISPGLVYTGELFF; j_call: TRBJ2-2; clone_size: .; d_call: TRBD2; v_call: TRBV10-3
cdr3_nt: TGTGCCAGCAGCTTAGGGGGGGGACCGCATTACGAGCAGTACTTC; cdr3_aa: CASSLGGGPHYEQYF; j_call: TRBJ2-7; clone_size: .; d_call: TRBD2; v_call: TRBV7-8
cdr3_nt: TGTGCCAGCAGCCGGGGGACTATGTCCTACGAGCAGTACTTC; cdr3_aa: CASSRGTMSYEQYF; j_call: TRBJ2-7; clone_size: .; d_call: TRBD2; v_call: TRBV3-1
cdr3_nt: TGCAGTGCCCGAGGCGACACACACAATCAGCCCCAGCATTTT; cdr3_aa: CSARGDTHNQPQHF; j_call: TRBJ1-5; clone_size: few; d_call: .; v_call: TRBV20-1
cdr3_nt: TGCGCCAGCAGCTGGGGGACAGATTACGAGCAGTACTTC; cdr3_aa: CASSWGTDYEQYF; j_call: TRBJ2-7; clone_size: .; d_call: TRBD1; v_call: TRBV5-1
cdr3_nt: TGTGCCAGTTCCACAGAGGCGGGTCAGGACTACGAGCAGTACTTC; cdr3_aa: CASSTEAGQDYEQYF; j_call: TRBJ2-7; clone_size: .; d_call: .; v_call: TRBV6-4
cdr3_nt: TGCGCCAGCAGCCCCCGGACAGGGGTGGGAGGCTACACCTTC; cdr3_aa: CASSPRTGVGGYTF; j_call: TRBJ1-2; clone_size: .; d_call: TRBD1; v_call: TRBV5-1
cdr3_nt: TGCGCCAGCAGCTCGGACGGGACTAATGAAAAACTGTTTTTT; cdr3_aa: CASSSDGTNEKLFF; j_call: TRBJ1-4; clone_size: few; d_call: .; v_call: TRBV5-1
cdr3_nt: TGTGCCAGCAGCTTAGGGCGGACATACACTGAAGCTTTCTTT; cdr3_aa: CASSLGRTYTEAFF; j_call: TRBJ1-1; clone_size: .; d_call: .; v_call: TRBV7-9
cdr3_nt: TGTGCCAGCAGCTTAGAACCCCAGGGGCTTGAGACCCAGTACTTC; cdr3_aa: CASSLEPQGLETQYF; j_call: TRBJ2-5; clone_size: .; d_call: .; v_call: TRBV7-6
cdr3_nt: TGCGCCAGCAGTGAGTACCGTAGCGGGAGACCCACAGATGCGCAGTATTTT; cdr3_aa: CASSEYRSGRPTDAQYF; j_call: TRBJ2-3; clone_size: many; d_call: TRBD2; v_call: TRBV10-1
cdr3_nt: TGTGCCAGCAGCTTGGCGGGTGGGAGAACCTACGAGCAGTACTTC; cdr3_aa: CASSLAGGRTYEQYF; j_call: TRBJ2-7; clone_size: .; d_call: .; v_call: TRBV5-5
cdr3_nt: TGTGCCAGCAGCTCCGACTTAGGTGTCGCCGAGCAGTTCTTC; cdr3_aa: CASSSDLGVAEQFF; j_call: TRBJ2-1; clone_size: .; d_call: .; v_call: TRBV7-3
cdr3_nt: TGTGCCAGCAGTTATCGTTTCACTAGCGGGAGTAGGAATGAGCAGTTCTTC; cdr3_aa: CASSYRFTSGSRNEQFF; j_call: TRBJ2-1; clone_size: few; d_call: TRBD2; v_call: TRBV2
cdr3_nt: TGCAGCGTTGGCCCAGACACAGATACGCAGTATTTT; cdr3_aa: CSVGPDTDTQYF; j_call: TRBJ2-3; clone_size: few; d_call: .; v_call: TRBV29-1
cdr3_nt: TGCAGTGCTAGAGGCCCCTACAGGGGAGCTAATGAAAAACTGTTTTTT; cdr3_aa: CSARGPYRGANEKLFF; j_call: TRBJ1-4; clone_size: few; d_call: TRBD1; v_call: TRBV20-1
cdr3_nt: TGTGCCAGCAGTGAAAGGCCGCTCCTTAAGCAGTACTTC; cdr3_aa: CASSERPLLKQYF; j_call: TRBJ2-7; clone_size: once; d_call: .; v_call: TRBV6-1
cdr3_nt: TGTGCCAGCAGCCGACTGAGGGGAACTGGGGCCAACGTCCTGACTTTC; cdr3_aa: CASSRLRGTGANVLTF; j_call: TRBJ2-6; clone_size: .; d_call: .; v_call: TRBV7-3
cdr3_nt: TGCGCCAGCAGGCAGAACGCGGTAGCGGGAAACTACGAGCAGTACTTC; cdr3_aa: CASRQNAVAGNYEQYF; j_call: TRBJ2-7; clone_size: .; d_call: TRBD2; v_call: TRBV4-1
cdr3_nt: TGTGCCAGCAGTCCCCTCCGGGGGCTAGCGGGACCCAATGAGCAGTTCTTC; cdr3_aa: CASSPLRGLAGPNEQFF; j_call: TRBJ2-1; clone_size: .; d_call: TRBD2; v_call: TRBV27
cdr3_nt: TGCAGTGCTACTCCCTCGGGGGGTAGGAGGTACTACAATGAGCAGTTCTTC; cdr3_aa: CSATPSGGRRYYNEQFF; j_call: TRBJ2-1; clone_size: .; d_call: TRBD2; v_call: TRBV20-1
cdr3_nt: TGTGCCAGCAGGGCACGGGACACCGGGGAGCTGTTTTTT; cdr3_aa: CASRARDTGELFF; j_call: TRBJ2-2; clone_size: few; d_call: .; v_call: TRBV7-6
cdr3_nt: TGTGCCAGCAGCTTAGAGTGGGGAAAAGAGACCCAGTACTTC; cdr3_aa: CASSLEWGKETQYF; j_call: TRBJ2-5; clone_size: few; d_call: .; v_call: TRBV7-6
cdr3_nt: TGCGCCAGCAGGACTAGCGAGCCTTCCTACAATGAGCAGTTCTTC; cdr3_aa: CASRTSEPSYNEQFF; j_call: TRBJ2-1; clone_size: .; d_call: TRBD2; v_call: TRBV5-1
cdr3_nt: TGCGCCAGCGGCGAGAGGGCGATTGGTGAAAAACTGTTTTTT; cdr3_aa: CASGERAIGEKLFF; j_call: TRBJ1-4; clone_size: few; d_call: .; v_call: TRBV4-1
cdr3_nt: TGTGCCAGCGGGACTAGCGGGAGGGCGGGTTACAATGAGCAGTTCTTC; cdr3_aa: CASGTSGRAGYNEQFF; j_call: TRBJ2-1; clone_size: once; d_call: TRBD2; v_call: TRBV6-2/TRBV6-3
cdr3_nt: TGTGCCAGCAGCCTGCTCGGGACAAAAGAGACCCAGTACTTC; cdr3_aa: CASSLLGTKETQYF; j_call: TRBJ2-5; clone_size: few; d_call: .; v_call: TRBV7-2
cdr3_nt: TGTGCCAGCAGCTTAGGGCGGCGCACAGATACGCAGTATTTT; cdr3_aa: CASSLGRRTDTQYF; j_call: TRBJ2-3; clone_size: few; d_call: .; v_call: TRBV7-6
cdr3_nt: TGTGCCAGCACCTCCCCCCGGGATTACTCTGGAAACACCATATATTTT; cdr3_aa: CASTSPRDYSGNTIYF; j_call: TRBJ1-3; clone_size: .; d_call: .; v_call: TRBV12-3/TRBV12-4
cdr3_nt: TGCAGTGCTAAGCTAGCGGGAAGAACCTACGAGCAGTACTTC; cdr3_aa: CSAKLAGRTYEQYF; j_call: TRBJ2-7; clone_size: few; d_call: TRBD2; v_call: TRBV20-1
cdr3_nt: TGTGCCAGCAGTCGACAATACAATGAGCAGTTCTTC; cdr3_aa: CASSRQYNEQFF; j_call: TRBJ2-1; clone_size: .; d_call: .; v_call: TRBV27
cdr3_nt: TGTGCCAGCAGCGTAGGGGGGTACACTGAAGCTTTCTTT; cdr3_aa: CASSVGGYTEAFF; j_call: TRBJ1-1; clone_size: few; d_call: .; v_call: TRBV9
cdr3_nt: TGTGCCAGCAGCTTCCGCCCAGGAAGTAACACTGAAGCTTTCTTT; cdr3_aa: CASSFRPGSNTEAFF; j_call: TRBJ1-1; clone_size: few; d_call: .; v_call: TRBV6-1
cdr3_nt: TGTGCCACCCGAAAGGGGGCTAGCTGGGAAGAGACCCAGTACTTC; cdr3_aa: CATRKGASWEETQYF; j_call: TRBJ2-5; clone_size: .; d_call: TRBD1; v_call: TRBV6-1
cdr3_nt: TGTGCCAGCAGCCAAGATCCTGGCGTCCGACTAGATACGCAGTATTTT; cdr3_aa: CASSQDPGVRLDTQYF; j_call: TRBJ2-3; clone_size: few; d_call: .; v_call: TRBV14
cdr3_nt: TGTGCCAGCAGCTCACCCGAGGTGAGCGGAAAATACAATGAGCAGTTCTTC; cdr3_aa: CASSSPEVSGKYNEQFF; j_call: TRBJ2-1; clone_size: .; d_call: .; v_call: TRBV18
cdr3_nt: TGTGCCAGCAGTGAGAGGCAGGGGGCGAAAGAGACCCAGTACTTC; cdr3_aa: CASSERQGAKETQYF; j_call: TRBJ2-5; clone_size: few; d_call: TRBD1; v_call: TRBV6-1
cdr3_nt: TGTGCCAGCAGTCGCAGGGACAGGGGGCCCTACAATGAGCAGTTCTTC; cdr3_aa: CASSRRDRGPYNEQFF; j_call: TRBJ2-1; clone_size: .; d_call: TRBD1; v_call: TRBV6-1
cdr3_nt: TGTGCCAGCAGCTCCCGGACTAGCGGGAGAGCAGATACGCAGTATTTT; cdr3_aa: CASSSRTSGRADTQYF; j_call: TRBJ2-3; clone_size: .; d_call: TRBD2; v_call: TRBV7-9
cdr3_nt: TGTGCCAGCAGTTTCGATAGCGGGAACACCGGGGAGCTGTTTTTT; cdr3_aa: CASSFDSGNTGELFF; j_call: TRBJ2-2; clone_size: .; d_call: .; v_call: TRBV25-1
cdr3_nt: TGTGCCAGCACCCCGCCCAGGCGCGCAGATACGCAGTATTTT; cdr3_aa: CASTPPRRADTQYF; j_call: TRBJ2-3; clone_size: .; d_call: .; v_call: TRBV6-1
cdr3_nt: TGTGCCAGCAGCGTGGGACAGTCGAATGGCTACACCTTC; cdr3_aa: CASSVGQSNGYTF; j_call: TRBJ1-2; clone_size: .; d_call: TRBD1; v_call: TRBV3-1
cdr3_nt: TGTGCCAGCAGCACCGATGGGGCCTACGAGCAGTACTTC; cdr3_aa: CASSTDGAYEQYF; j_call: TRBJ2-7; clone_size: few; d_call: .; v_call: TRBV12-3/TRBV12-4
cdr3_nt: TGTGCCATCAGTGAGAGGTTGAGCTCCTACGAGCAGTACTTC; cdr3_aa: CAISERLSSYEQYF; j_call: TRBJ2-7; clone_size: few; d_call: .; v_call: TRBV10-3
cdr3_nt: TGTGCCAGCAGTCCCCGGGGTAGCGGGAACCCTTGGGAGCAGTACTTC; cdr3_aa: CASSPRGSGNPWEQYF; j_call: TRBJ2-7; clone_size: few; d_call: TRBD2; v_call: TRBV27
cdr3_nt: TGCTGTGCTAGAAAGGGACTAGCGGCCTACAATGAGCAGTTCTTC; cdr3_aa: CCARKGLAAYNEQFF; j_call: TRBJ2-1; clone_size: .; d_call: TRBD2; v_call: TRBV20-1
cdr3_nt: TGCAGCGTTGACCGGGTTAGCTCCTACGAGCAGTACTTC; cdr3_aa: CSVDRVSSYEQYF; j_call: TRBJ2-7; clone_size: few; d_call: .; v_call: TRBV29-1
cdr3_nt: TGTGCCAGCAGCTTCAGGCGAATTAACTATGGCTACACCTTC; cdr3_aa: CASSFRRINYGYTF; j_call: TRBJ1-2; clone_size: .; d_call: .; v_call: TRBV5-6
cdr3_nt: TGCAGCGTTGTCCCTCCTCCGGGGCAGCAGTTCTTC; cdr3_aa: CSVVPPPGQQFF; j_call: TRBJ2-1; clone_size: .; d_call: .; v_call: TRBV29-1
cdr3_nt: TGTGCCAGCATCCCGGGGGTGATCTCCGGGGAGCTGTTTTTT; cdr3_aa: CASIPGVISGELFF; j_call: TRBJ2-2; clone_size: .; d_call: .; v_call: TRBV5-5
cdr3_nt: TGCAGTGCTAGAGATCGCCTTGGGGCCAGGGATGGCTACACCTTC; cdr3_aa: CSARDRLGARDGYTF; j_call: TRBJ1-2; clone_size: few; d_call: .; v_call: TRBV20-1
cdr3_nt: TGTGCCAGCAGCTTCACCAGCGGGAGCAACAATGAGCAGTTCTTC; cdr3_aa: CASSFTSGSNNEQFF; j_call: TRBJ2-1; clone_size: few; d_call: TRBD2; v_call: TRBV11-2